The source of this T cell receptor (beta chain) is a study of CD8 T cells in Susac syndrome. The CDR3 is made up of 13 amino acids. Trimming pared 0 bases from V and 3 bases from J, leaving 5 bases between. Germline CDR1 and CDR2: MGHRA and YSYEKL. Random hexamers were used to reverse transcribe roughly 0.45 to 1 ug of RNA. TCRdb processed the immunoSEQ multiplex PCR reads anew with MiXCR; each CDR3 protein has one entry. The profile shows some 200,000 distinct CDR3 sequences, under 97% of them singletons. The V and J genes are TRBV4-1 and TRBJ2-5; D remains ambiguous. This sequence originates from a human donor with Susac syndrome. The material sequenced was CD4+ T cells from PBMCs. The DNA of the CDR3 is TGCGCCAGCAGCCAAGATGAGGAAGAGACCCAGTACTTC. Amino acids: CASSQDEEETQYF.